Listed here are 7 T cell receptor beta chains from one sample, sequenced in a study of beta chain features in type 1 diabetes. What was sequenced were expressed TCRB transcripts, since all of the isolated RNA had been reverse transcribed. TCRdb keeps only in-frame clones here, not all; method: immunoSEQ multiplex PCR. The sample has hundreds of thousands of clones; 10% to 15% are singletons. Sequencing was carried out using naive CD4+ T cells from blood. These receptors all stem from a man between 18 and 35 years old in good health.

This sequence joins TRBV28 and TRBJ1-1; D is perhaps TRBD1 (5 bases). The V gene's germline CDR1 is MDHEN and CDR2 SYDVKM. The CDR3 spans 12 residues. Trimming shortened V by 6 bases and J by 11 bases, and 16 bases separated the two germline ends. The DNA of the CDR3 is TGTGCCAGCAGCGAGGACATCCGAAGGGCTTTCTTT. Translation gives CASSEDIRRAFF.

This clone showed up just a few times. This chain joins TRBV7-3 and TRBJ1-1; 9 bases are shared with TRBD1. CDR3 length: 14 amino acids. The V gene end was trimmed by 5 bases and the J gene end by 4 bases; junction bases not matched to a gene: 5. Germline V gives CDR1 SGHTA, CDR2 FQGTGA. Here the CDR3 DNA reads TGTGCCAGCAGCCAACAGGGGGCAGGCACTGAAGCTTTCTTT. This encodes CASSQQGAGTEAFF.

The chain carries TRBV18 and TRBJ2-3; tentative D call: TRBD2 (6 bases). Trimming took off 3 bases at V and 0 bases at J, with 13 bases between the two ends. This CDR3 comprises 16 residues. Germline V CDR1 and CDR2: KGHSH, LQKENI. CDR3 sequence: CASSPSGRGSTDTQYF. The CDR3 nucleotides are TGTGCCAGCTCACCCTCAGGACGGGGGAGCACAGATACGCAGTATTTT.

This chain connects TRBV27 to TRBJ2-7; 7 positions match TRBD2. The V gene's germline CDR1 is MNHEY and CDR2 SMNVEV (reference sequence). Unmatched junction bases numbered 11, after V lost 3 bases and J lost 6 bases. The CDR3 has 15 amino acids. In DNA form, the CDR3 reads TGTGCCAGCAGTTTTGTCTCGGCGGGAGCTGGCGAGCAGTACTTC. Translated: CASSFVSAGAGEQYF.

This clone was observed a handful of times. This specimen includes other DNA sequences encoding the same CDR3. The CDR3 loop reads CASSIGGRAYEQYF. CDR3 coding DNA: TGTGCCAGTAGTATTGGCGGCAGAGCCTACGAGCAGTACTTC. The rearrangement uses TRBV19 and TRBJ2-7; D ambiguous. Trimming pared 3 bases from V and 2 bases from J, leaving 11 bases between. CDR1 is LNHDA and CDR2 is SQIVND in the germline V gene (reference sequence). The CDR3 loop spans 14 amino acids.

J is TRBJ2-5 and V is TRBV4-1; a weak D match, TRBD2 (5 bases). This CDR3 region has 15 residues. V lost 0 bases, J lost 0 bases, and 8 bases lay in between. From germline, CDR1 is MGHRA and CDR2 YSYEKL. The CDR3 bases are TGCGCCAGCAGCCAAGATAGAGGGTACCAAGAGACCCAGTACTTC. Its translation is CASSQDRGYQETQYF.

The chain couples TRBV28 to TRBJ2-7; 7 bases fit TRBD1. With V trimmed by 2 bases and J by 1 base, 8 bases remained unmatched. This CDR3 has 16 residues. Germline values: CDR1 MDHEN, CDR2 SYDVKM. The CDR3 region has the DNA TGTGCCAGCAGTTTAAGCCCGGCACAGGGGTCCTACGAGCAGTACTTC. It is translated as CASSLSPAQGSYEQYF.